The sequence of this T cell receptor (beta chain) was determined in a study of shared clonotypes between healthy human individuals. As for the study in general: Each donor's CD8 memory used one plate, CD8 naive two, each CD4 subset three.

The method was immunoSEQ multiplex PCR; TCRdb's version includes in-frame clones alone and lacks a portion of them. Of approximately 600,000 clones listed, around 96% are singletons. As to this clone: Its antigen remains unidentified.

Naive CD8 cells comprised CD45RO-negative, CCR7-positively selected cells, excluding terminally differentiated effector memory CD45RA+ cells. Recent vaccinations or acute infections were absent in the healthy HIV-negative adult donors. Study outcomes and limitations: Roughly 5% of naive CD4 clonotypes were shared across several donors.

Sequencing was carried out using naive CD8+ T cells sorted from blood. The TCR was taken from a woman in her twenties or thirties in good health.

CDR3 protein: CSAERDTYNEQFF. For the CDR3, the DNA is TGCAGCGCCGAGAGGGACACCTACAATGAGCAGTTCTTC. The V call is TRBV29-1, the J call TRBJ2-1; a possible D gene is TRBD1 (6 bases). The CDR3 contains 13 residues. In germline, CDR1 is SQVTM, CDR2 ANQGSEA. V shed 7 bases and J shed 2 bases, with 12 bases lying between them.